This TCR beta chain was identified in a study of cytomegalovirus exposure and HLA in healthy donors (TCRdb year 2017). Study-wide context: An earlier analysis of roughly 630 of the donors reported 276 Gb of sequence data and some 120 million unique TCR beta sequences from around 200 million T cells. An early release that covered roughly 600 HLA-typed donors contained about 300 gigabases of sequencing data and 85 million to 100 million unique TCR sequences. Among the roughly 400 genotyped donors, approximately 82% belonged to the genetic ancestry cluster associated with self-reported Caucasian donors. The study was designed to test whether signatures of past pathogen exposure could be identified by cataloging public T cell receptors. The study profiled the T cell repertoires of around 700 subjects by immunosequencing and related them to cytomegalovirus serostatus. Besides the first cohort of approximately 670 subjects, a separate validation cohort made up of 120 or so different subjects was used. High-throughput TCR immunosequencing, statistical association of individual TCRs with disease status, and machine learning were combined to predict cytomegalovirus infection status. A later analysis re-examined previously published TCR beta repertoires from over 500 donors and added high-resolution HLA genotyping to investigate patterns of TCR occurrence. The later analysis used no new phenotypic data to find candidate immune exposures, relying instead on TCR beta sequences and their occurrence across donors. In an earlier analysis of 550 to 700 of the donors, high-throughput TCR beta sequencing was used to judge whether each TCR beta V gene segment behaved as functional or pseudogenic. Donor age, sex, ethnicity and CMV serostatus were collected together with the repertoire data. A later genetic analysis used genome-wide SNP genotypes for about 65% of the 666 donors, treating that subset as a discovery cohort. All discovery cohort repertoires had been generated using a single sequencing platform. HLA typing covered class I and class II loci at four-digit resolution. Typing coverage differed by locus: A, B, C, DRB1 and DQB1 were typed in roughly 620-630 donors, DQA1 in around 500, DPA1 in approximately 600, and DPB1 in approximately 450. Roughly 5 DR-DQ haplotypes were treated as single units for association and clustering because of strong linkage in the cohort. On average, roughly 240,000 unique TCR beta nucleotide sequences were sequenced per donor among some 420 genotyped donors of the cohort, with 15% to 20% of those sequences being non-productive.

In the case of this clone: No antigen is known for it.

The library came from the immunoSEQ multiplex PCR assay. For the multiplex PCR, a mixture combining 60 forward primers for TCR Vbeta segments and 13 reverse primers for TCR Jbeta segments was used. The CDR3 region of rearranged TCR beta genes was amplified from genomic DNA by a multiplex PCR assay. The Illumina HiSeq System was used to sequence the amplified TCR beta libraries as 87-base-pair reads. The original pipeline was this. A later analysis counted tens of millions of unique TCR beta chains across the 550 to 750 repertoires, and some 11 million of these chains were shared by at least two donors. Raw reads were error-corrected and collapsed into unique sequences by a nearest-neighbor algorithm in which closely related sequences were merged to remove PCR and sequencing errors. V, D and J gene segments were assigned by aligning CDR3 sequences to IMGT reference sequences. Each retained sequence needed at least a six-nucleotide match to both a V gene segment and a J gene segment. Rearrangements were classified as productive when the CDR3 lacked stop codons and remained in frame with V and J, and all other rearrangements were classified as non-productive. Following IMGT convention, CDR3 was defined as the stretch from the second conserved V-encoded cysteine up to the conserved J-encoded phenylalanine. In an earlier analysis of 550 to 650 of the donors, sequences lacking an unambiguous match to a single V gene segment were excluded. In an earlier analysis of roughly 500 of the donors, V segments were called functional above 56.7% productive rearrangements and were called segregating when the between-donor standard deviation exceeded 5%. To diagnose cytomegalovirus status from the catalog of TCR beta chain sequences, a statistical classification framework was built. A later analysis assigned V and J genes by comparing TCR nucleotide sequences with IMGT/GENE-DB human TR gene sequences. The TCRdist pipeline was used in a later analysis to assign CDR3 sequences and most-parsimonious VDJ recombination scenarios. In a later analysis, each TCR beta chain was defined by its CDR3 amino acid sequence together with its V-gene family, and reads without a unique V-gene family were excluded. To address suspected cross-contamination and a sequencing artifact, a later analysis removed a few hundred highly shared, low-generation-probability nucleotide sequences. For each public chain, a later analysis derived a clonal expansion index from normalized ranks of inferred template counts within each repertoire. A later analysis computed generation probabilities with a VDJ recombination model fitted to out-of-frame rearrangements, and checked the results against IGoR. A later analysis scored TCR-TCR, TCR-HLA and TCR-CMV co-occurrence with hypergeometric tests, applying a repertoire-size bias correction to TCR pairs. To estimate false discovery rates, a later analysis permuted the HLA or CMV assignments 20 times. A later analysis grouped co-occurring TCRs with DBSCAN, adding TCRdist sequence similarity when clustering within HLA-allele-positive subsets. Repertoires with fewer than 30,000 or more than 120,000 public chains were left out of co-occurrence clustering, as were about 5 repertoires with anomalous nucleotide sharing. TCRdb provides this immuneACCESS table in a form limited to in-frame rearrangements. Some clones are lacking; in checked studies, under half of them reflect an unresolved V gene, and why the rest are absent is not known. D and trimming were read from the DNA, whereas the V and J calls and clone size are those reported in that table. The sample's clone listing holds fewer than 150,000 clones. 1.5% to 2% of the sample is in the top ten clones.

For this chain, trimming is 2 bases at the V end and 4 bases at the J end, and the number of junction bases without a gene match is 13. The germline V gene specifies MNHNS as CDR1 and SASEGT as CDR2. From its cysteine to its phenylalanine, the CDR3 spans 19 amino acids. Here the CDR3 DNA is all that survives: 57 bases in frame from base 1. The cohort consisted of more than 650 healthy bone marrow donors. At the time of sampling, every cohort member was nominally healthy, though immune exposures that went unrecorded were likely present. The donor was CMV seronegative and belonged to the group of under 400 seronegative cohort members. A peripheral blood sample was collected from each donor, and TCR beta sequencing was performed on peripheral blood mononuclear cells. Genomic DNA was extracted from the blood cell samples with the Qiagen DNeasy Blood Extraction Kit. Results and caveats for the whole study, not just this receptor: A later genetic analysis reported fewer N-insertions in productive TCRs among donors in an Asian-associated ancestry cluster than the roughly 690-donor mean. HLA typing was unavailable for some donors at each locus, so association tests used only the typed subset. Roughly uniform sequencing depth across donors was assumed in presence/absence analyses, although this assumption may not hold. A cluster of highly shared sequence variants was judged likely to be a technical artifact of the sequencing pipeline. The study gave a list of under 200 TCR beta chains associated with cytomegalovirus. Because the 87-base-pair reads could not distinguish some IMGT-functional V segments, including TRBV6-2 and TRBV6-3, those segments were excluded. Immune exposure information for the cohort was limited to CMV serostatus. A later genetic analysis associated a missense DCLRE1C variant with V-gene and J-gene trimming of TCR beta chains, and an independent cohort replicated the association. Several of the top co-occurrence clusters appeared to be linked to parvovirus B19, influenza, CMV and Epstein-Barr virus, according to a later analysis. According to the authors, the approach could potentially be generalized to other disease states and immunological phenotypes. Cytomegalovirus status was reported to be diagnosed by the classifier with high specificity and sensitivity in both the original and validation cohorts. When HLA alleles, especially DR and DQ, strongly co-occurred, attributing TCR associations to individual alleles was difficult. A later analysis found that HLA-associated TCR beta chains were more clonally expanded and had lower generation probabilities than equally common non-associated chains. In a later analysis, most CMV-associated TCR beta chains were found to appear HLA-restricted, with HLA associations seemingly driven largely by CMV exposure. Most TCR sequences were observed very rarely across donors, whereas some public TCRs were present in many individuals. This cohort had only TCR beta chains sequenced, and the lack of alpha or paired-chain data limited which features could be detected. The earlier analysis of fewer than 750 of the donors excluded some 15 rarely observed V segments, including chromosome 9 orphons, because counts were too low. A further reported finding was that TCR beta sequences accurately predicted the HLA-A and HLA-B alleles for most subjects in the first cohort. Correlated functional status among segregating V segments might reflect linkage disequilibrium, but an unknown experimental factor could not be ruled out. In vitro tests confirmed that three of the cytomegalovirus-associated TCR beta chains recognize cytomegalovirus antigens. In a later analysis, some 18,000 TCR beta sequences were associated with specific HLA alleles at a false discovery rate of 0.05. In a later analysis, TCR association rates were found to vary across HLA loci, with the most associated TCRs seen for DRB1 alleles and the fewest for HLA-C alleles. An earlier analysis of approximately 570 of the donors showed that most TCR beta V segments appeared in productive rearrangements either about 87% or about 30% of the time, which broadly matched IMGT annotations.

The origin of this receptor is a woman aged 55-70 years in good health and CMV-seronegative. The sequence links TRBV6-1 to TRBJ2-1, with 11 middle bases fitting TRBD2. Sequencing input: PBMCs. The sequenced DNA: TGTGCCAGCAGTGAATACCTCGTACAGGGACTAGCGGATTACAATGAGCAGTTCTTC. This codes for CASSEYLVQGLADYNEQFF.